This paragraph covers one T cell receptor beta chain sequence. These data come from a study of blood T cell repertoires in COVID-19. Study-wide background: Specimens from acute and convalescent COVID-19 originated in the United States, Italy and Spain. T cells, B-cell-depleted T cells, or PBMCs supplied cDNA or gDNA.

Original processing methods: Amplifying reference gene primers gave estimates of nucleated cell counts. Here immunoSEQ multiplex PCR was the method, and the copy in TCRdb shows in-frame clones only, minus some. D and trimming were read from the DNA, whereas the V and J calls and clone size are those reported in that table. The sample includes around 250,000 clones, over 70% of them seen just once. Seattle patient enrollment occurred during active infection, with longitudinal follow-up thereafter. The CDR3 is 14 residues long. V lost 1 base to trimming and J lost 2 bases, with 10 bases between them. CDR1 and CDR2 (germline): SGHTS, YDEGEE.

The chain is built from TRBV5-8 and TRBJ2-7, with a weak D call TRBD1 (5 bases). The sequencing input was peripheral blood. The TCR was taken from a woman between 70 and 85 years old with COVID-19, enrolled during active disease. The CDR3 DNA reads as TGTGCCAGCAGCTTGCTACAGGTCCCCTACGAGCAGTACTTC. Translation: CASSLLQVPYEQYF.